This TCR beta chain originates from a study of siplizumab effects on memory and regulatory T cells. Sequenced by immunoSEQ multiplex PCR; TCRdb stores in-frame clones only, minus some. The sample holds under 110,000 clones, around 90% seen once. CDR3 length equals 14 residues. Germline CDR1 and CDR2: MDHEN and SYDVKM. V lost 6 bases, J lost 8 bases, and 9 bases stayed unmatched. The rearrangement links TRBV28 to TRBJ2-7, with 11 nucleotides matching TRBD2. The receptor was isolated from a human donor in good health. Material: non-Treg CD4+ T cells sorted from blood. Here the CDR3 DNA reads TGTGCCAGCAGAGAGCTAGCGGGAGGTATCAAGCAGTACTTC. As protein: CASRELAGGIKQYF.